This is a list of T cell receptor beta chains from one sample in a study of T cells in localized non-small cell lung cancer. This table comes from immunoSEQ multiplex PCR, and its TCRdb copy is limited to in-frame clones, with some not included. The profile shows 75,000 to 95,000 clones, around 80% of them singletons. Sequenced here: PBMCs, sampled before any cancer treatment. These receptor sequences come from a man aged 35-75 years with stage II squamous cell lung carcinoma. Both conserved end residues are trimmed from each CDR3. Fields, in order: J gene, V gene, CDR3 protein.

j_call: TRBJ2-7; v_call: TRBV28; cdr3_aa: ASSLPRVAGVRNEQY
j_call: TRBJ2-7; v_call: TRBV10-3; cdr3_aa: AVWDRGYEQY
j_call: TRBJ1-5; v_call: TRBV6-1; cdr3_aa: ASSERGPSRNQPQH
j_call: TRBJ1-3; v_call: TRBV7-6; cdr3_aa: ASSPVGTGASFPGNTIY
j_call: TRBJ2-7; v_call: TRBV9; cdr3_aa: ASSKDSSREQY
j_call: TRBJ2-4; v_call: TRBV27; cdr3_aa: ASSLWGDRNIQY
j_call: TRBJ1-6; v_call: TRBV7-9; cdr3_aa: ASSLGTANSPLH
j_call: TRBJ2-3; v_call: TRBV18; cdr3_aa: ASSPDPLAGSTDTQY
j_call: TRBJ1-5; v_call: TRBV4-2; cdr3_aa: ASSQGSGVGPQH
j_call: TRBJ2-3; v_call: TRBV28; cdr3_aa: ASSFKGNTDTQY
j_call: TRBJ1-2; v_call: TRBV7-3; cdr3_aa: ASSLMPGPYGYT
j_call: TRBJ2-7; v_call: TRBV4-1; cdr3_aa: ASTPGQGKGEQY
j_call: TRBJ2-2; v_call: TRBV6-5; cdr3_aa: ASRRLAETGELF
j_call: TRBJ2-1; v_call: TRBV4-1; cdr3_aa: ASSQDSGSGSYGEQF
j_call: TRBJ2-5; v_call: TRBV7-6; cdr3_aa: ASSSPPVRETQY
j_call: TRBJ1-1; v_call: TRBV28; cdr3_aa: ASRTPWGENTEAF
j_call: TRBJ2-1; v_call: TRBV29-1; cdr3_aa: SVRDSGGISNEQF
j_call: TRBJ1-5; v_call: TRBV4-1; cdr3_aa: ASSQEWAGGNQPQH
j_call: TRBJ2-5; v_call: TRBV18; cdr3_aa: ASSVLVEETQY
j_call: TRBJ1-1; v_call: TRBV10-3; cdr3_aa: ATGVGRMNTEAF
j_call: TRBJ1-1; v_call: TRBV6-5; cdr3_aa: ASSFRQSGNTEAF
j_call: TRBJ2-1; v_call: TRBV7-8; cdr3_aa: ASSFTTYNEQF
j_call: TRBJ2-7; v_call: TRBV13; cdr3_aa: ASSLEGVSYEQY
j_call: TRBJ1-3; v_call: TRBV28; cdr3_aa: ASSPRVTGGNTIY
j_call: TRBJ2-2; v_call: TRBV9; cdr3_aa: ASAPLAGAVGTGELF
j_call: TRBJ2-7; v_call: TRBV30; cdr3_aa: AWSPLTNEQY
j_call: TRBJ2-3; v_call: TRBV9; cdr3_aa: ASSLLAWGKADTQY
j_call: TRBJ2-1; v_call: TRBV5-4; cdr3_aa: ASSLRSLYYSYNEQF
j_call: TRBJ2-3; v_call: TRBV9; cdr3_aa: ASSVDSYTDTQY
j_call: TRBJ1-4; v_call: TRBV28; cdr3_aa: ASNLGGANEKLF
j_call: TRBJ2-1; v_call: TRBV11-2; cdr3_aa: ASSLVGTLGGNEQF
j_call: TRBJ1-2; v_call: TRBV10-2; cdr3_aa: ASNGQGRGGYT
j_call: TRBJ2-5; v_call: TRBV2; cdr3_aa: ASSGDSVGETQY
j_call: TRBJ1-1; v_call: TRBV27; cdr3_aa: ASSFSMNTEAF
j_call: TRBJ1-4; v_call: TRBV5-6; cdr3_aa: ASSSLGQGVEKLF
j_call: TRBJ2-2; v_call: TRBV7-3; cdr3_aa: ASSSFTPYRGRNTGELF
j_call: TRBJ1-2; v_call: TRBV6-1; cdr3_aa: ASSDRTGVTTYGYT
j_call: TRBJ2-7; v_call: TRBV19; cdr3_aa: ASNWTADAYEQY
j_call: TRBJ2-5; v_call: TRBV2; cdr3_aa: ASSDPAGTAQETQY
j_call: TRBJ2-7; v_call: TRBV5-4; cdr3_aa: ASSSQGIAYEQY
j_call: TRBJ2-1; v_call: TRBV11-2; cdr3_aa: ASSQGWTKVDEQF
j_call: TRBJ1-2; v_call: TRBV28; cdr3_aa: ASSLIGTDYGYT
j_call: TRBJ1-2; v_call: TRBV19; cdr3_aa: ASKFSAGYGYT
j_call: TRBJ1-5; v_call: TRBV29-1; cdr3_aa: SVETAPGGDQPQH
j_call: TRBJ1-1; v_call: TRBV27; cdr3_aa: ASSLSGWVAGNTEAF
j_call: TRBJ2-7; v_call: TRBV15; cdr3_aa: ATSRETGEQY
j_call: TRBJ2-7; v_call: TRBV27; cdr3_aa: ASSTRVSYEQY
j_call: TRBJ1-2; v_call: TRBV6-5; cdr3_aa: ASSYSTGNYGYT
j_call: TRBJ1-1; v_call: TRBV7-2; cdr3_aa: ASSSTLGNTEAF
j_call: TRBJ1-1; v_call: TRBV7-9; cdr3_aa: ASSFVPGSTTEAF
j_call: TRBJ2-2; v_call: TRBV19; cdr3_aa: ASSIGQGSTGELF
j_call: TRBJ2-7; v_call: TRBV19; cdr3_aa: ASSGGTGTGISSEQY
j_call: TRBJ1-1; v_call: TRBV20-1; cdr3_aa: SARGYTEAF
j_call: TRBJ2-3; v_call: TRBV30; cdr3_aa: AWSPTRLAGDVPYTDTQY